Listed here are 9 T cell receptor beta chains from one sample, sequenced in a study of control samples from healthy donors and cancer patients. Method: immunoSEQ multiplex PCR; TCRdb's copy keeps in-frame clones and lacks some. The repertoire consists of about 170,000 clones, with around 90% occurring once and the leading ten covering 4% to 6%. The specimen sequenced was blood. These receptors were taken from a woman aged 30 to 39 in good health.

The CDR3 bases are TGTGCCACCAGTGGGGACATCGGGGACATTCAGTACTTC. Its translation: CATSGDIGDIQYF. The V and J genes are TRBV24-1 and TRBJ2-4, with D perhaps matching TRBD1 (6 bases). Trimming cost V 5 bases and J 8 bases, with 12 bases left between them. There are 13 residues in the CDR3. Per germline, CDR1 KGHDR and CDR2 SFDVKD.

Remarks on this clone: The junction departs from germline at one end; a sequencing error may be responsible. The chain recombines TRBV30 with TRBJ1-2, with a possible D match to TRBD1 (5 bases). In germline, CDR1 is GTSNPN, CDR2 SVGIG (reference sequence). The CDR3 has 12 residues. The CDR3 loop is CAWSVAGPGKAF. The CDR3 DNA reads as TGTGCCTGGAGTGTAGCGGGGCCAGGGAAAGCCTTC.

This clone was observed a handful of times. The chain combines TRBV5-8 with TRBJ1-5; D is uncertain. Trimming removed 4 bases at V and 11 bases at J, with 7 bases between. From germline, CDR1 is SGHTS and CDR2 YDEGEE. This CDR3 spans 10 amino acids. CDR3 in DNA: TGTGCCAGCAGCCCCCAGACCCAGCATTTT. Translation: CASSPQTQHF.

This chain uses TRBV3-1 (or the pseudogene TRBV3-2) with TRBJ1-1, with TRBD1 as a possible D gene (5 bases). V was cut by 5 bases and J by 7 bases, with 17 bases left in between. Germline V gives CDR1 LGHDT, CDR2 YNNKEL (reference sequence). This CDR3 region has 14 residues. CDR3 region: CASSSLGGNDEAFF. DNA for the CDR3: TGTGCCAGCAGCTCCTTGGGGGGAAACGATGAAGCTTTCTTT.

The rearrangement links TRBV12-3 or TRBV12-4 to TRBJ2-7; D is possibly TRBD2 (5 bases). The germline V and J ends were trimmed by 5 bases and 6 bases, with 14 bases remaining between them. The CDR3 has 13 amino acids. DNA of the CDR3: TGTGCCAGCAGTCCCCAGGCAGGAGGCGAGCAGTACTTC. This translates into CASSPQAGGEQYF.

V gene TRBV5-6 combines with J gene TRBJ1-5; 7 bases fit TRBD1. The germline V gene has CDR1 SGHDT and CDR2 YYEEEE. V shed 3 bases, J shed 2 bases, and the junction held 14 bases outside the gene matches. This CDR3 is 18 amino acids long. The CDR3 loop reads CASSSYSTGFGGNQPQHF. For the CDR3, the DNA is TGTGCCAGCAGCTCTTATTCGACAGGGTTTGGCGGCAATCAGCCCCAGCATTTT.

The rearrangement links TRBV5-1 to TRBJ2-5, with D unclear. Germline CDR1 reads SGHRS; CDR2 reads YFSETQ. CDR3 length: 14 amino acids. V lost 2 bases and J lost 5, with 13 bases in between. The CDR3 DNA reads as TGCGCCAGCAGCTTAGCCGGGTTGGTGGAGACCCAGTACTTC. Amino acid sequence: CASSLAGLVETQYF.

The chain combines TRBV19 with TRBJ2-3; D might be TRBD2 (6 bases). The germline CDR1 and CDR2 sequences are LNHDA and SQIVND (reference sequence). V was trimmed by 5 bases and J by 11 bases, leaving 11 bases between them. The CDR3 sequence is 11 residues long. CDR3 residues: CASSSPGGQYF. The CDR3 DNA follows: TGTGCCAGTAGTTCCCCCGGGGGGCAGTATTTT.

The chain links TRBV27 to TRBJ1-5; D is ambiguous. Germline V gives CDR1 MNHEY, CDR2 SMNVEV (reference sequence). The V gene lost 5 bases and the J gene lost 1 base, with 9 bases spanning the gap. This CDR3 has 14 amino acids. CDR3 in amino acids: CASSRTGSNQPQHF. CDR3 sequence (DNA): TGTGCCAGCAGTCGGACTGGAAGCAATCAGCCCCAGCATTTT.